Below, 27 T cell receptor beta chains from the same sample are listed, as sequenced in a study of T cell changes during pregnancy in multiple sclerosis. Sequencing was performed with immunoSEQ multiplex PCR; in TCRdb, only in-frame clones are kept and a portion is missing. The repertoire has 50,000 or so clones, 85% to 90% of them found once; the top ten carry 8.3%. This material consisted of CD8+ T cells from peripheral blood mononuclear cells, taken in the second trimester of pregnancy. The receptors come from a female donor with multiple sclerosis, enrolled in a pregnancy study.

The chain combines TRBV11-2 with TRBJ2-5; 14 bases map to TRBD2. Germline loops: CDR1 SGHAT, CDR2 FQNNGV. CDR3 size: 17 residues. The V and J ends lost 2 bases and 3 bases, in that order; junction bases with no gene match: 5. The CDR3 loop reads CASSLMGLAGAKETQYF. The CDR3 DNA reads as TGTGCCAGCAGCTTAATGGGACTAGCGGGGGCGAAAGAGACCCAGTACTTC.

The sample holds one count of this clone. The CDR3 nucleotides read TGTGCCAGCAGCTTCGGTACTGAAGCTTTCTTT. Translating it yields CASSFGTEAFF. The rearrangement joins TRBV11-1 to TRBJ1-1; D call uncertain. CDR1 SGHAT and CDR2 FQDESV come from the germline V gene (reference sequence). V shed 3 bases and J shed 5 bases, with 4 bases lying between them. The CDR3 extends over 11 amino acids. Using reference TRBV11-1 and TRBJ1-1 for the parts outside the CDR3, the full variable domain is EAEVAQSPRYKITEKSQAVAFWCDPISGHATLYWYRQILGQGPELLVQFQDESVVDDSQLPKDRFSAERLKGVDSTLKIQPAELGDSAMYLCASSFGTEAFFGQGTRLTVV.

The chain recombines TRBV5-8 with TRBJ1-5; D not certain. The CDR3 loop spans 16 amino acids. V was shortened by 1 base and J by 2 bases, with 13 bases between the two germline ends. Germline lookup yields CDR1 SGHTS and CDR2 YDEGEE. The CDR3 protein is CASSLPYELGNQPQHF. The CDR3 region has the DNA TGTGCCAGCAGCTTGCCCTACGAGTTAGGCAATCAGCCCCAGCATTTT.

CDR3 nucleotide sequence: TGTGCCATCAGTGGACCGGACAGGGGGCGTGGGGAGCAGTACTTC. Translating gives CAISGPDRGRGEQYF. This chain links TRBV10-3 with TRBJ2-7; 11 nucleotides match TRBD1. Trimming at V came to 4 bases and at J to 7 bases, leaving 9 bases not matched to a gene. The CDR3 has 15 amino acids. Germline V gene lookup returns CDR1 ENHRY and CDR2 SYGVKD.

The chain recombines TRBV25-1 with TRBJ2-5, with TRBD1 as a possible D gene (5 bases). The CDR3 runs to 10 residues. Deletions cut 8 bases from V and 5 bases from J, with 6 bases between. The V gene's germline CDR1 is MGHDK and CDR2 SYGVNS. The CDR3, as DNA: TGTGCCAGCGGGGCGGAGACCCAGTACTTC. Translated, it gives CASGAETQYF.

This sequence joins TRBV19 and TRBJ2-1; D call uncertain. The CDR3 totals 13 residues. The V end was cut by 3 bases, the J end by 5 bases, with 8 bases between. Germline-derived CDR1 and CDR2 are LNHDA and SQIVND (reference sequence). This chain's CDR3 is CASSISSNNEQFF. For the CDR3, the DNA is TGTGCCAGTAGTATTAGCAGTAACAATGAGCAGTTCTTC. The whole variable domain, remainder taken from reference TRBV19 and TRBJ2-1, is DGGITQSPKYLFRKEGQNVTLSCEQNLNHDAMYWYRQDPGQGLRLIYYSQIVNDFQKGDIAEGYSVSREKKESFPLTVTSAQKNPTAFYLCASSISSNNEQFFGPGTRLTVL.

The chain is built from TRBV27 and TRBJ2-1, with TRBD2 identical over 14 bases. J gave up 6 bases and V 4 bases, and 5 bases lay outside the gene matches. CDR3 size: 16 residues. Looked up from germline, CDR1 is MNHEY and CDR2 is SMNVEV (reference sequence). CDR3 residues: CASSWATSGGANEQFF. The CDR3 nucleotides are TGTGCCAGCAGTTGGGCGACTAGCGGGGGGGCCAATGAGCAGTTCTTC.

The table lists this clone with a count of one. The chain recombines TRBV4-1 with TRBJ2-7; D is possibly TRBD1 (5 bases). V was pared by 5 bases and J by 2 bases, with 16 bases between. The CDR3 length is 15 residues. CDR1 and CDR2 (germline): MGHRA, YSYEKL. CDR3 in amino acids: CASSVTGIGTYEQYF. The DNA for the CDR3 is TGCGCCAGCAGCGTCACAGGAATCGGCACCTACGAGCAGTACTTC.

CDR3 nucleotides: TGTGCCAGTAGTATAGACCCGGGGGGGCAGCTAGGCTACAATGAGCAGTTCTTC. The encoded protein is CASSIDPGGQLGYNEQFF. The V call is TRBV19, the J call TRBJ2-1, with TRBD2 matching over 8 bases. Unmatched junction bases numbered 10, after V lost 0 bases and J lost 3 bases. Looked up from germline, CDR1 is LNHDA and CDR2 is SQIVND (reference sequence). The CDR3 length is 18 residues.

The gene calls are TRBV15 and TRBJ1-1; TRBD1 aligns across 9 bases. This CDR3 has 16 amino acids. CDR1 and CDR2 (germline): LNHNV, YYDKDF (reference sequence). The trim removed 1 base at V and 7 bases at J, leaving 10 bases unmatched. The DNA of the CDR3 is TGTGCCACCAGCAGAGGGGGACAGGGCGGTAGGATTGAAGCTTTCTTT. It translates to CATSRGGQGGRIEAFF.

The CDR3 loop reads CASSPTGRGYNEQFF. The DNA of the CDR3 is TGTGCCAGCAGCCCAACCGGGAGGGGGTACAATGAGCAGTTCTTC. V gene TRBV11-3 combines with J gene TRBJ2-1; 8 positions match TRBD2. Trimming at V came to 5 bases and at J to 4 bases, leaving 7 bases not matched to a gene. The length of the CDR3 is 15 residues. Germline loops: CDR1 SGHNT, CDR2 YENEEA.

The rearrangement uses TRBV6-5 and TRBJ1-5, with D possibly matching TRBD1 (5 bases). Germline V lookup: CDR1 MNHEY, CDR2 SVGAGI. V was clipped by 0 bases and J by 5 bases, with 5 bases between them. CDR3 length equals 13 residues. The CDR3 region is CASSYSGDQPQHF. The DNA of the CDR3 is TGTGCCAGCAGTTACTCAGGGGATCAGCCCCAGCATTTT.

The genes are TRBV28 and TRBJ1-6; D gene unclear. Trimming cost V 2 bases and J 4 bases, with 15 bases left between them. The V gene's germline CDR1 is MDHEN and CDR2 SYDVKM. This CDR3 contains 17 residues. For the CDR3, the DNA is TGTGCCAGCAGTTTACCCCCGGTAGAAGCTTATAATTCACCCCTCCACTTT. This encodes CASSLPPVEAYNSPLHF. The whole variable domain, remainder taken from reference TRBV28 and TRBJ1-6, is DVKVTQSSRYLVKRTGEKVFLECVQDMDHENMFWYRQDPGLGLRLIYFSYDVKMKEKGDIPEGYSVSREKKERFSLILESASTNQTSMYLCASSLPPVEAYNSPLHFGNGTRLTVT.

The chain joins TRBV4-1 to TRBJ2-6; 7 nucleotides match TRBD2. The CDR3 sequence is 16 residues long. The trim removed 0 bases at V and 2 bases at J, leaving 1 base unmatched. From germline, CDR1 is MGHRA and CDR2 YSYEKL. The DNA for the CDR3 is TGCGCCAGCAGCCAAGATGCGGGGGCTGGGGCCAACGTCCTGACTTTC. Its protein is CASSQDAGAGANVLTF.

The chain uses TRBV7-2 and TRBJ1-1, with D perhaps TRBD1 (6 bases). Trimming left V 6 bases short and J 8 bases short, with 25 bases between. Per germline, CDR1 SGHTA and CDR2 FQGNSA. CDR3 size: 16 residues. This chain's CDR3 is CASRSGVDRQGEEAFF. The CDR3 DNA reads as TGTGCCAGCAGATCAGGGGTGGATAGGCAAGGGGAAGAAGCTTTCTTT.

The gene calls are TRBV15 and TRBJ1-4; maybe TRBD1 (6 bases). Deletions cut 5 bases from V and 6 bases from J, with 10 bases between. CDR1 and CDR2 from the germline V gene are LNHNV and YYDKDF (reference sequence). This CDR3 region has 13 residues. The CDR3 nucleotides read TGTGCCACCAGCGGAACAGGGTATGAAAAACTGTTTTTT. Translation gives CATSGTGYEKLFF.

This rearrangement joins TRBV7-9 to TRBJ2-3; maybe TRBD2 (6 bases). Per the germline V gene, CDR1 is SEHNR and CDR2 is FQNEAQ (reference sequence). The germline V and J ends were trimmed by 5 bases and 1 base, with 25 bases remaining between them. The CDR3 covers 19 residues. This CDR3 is CASSEASTEGREGTDTQYF. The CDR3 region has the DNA TGTGCCAGCAGCGAGGCTTCAACGGAGGGGCGCGAAGGCACAGATACGCAGTATTTT.

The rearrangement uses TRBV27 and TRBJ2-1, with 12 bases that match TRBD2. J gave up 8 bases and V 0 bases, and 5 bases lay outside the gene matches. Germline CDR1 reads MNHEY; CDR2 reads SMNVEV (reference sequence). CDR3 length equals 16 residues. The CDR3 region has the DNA TGTGCCAGCAGTTTATCCCGGACTAGCGGGGTGTATGAGCAGTTCTTC. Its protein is CASSLSRTSGVYEQFF.

The CDR3 loop is CASSYLGLSSYNEQFF. The CDR3 DNA reads TGTGCCAGCAGCTATCTGGGACTGAGCTCCTACAATGAGCAGTTCTTC. The chain links TRBV7-6 to TRBJ2-1; perhaps TRBD2 as D (6 bases). Between the trimmed V and J ends, which lost 4 bases and 0 bases, there was a span of 13 bases. This CDR3 is 16 amino acids long. Germline CDR1 is SGHVS and CDR2 is FNYEAQ.

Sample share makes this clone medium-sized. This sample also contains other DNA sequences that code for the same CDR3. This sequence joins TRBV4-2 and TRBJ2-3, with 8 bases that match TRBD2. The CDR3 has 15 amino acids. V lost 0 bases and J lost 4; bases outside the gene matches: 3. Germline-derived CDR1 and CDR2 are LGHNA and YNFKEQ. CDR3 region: CASSQDRGGPDTQYF. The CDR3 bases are TGTGCCAGCAGCCAAGATCGGGGGGGCCCAGATACGCAGTATTTT.

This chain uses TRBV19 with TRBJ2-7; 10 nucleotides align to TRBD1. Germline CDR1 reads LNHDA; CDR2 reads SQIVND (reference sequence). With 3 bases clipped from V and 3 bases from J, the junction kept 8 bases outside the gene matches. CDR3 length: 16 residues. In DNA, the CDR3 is TGTGCCAGTAGTATCTCCGGGACAGGGGACCACTACGAGCAGTACTTC. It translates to CASSISGTGDHYEQYF.

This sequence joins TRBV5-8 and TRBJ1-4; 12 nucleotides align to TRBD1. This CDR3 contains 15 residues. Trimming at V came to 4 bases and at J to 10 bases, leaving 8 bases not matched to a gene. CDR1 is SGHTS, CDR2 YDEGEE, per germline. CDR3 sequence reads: CASSAAGTGGGKLFF. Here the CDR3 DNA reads TGTGCCAGCAGCGCGGCCGGGACAGGGGGCGGAAAACTGTTTTTT.

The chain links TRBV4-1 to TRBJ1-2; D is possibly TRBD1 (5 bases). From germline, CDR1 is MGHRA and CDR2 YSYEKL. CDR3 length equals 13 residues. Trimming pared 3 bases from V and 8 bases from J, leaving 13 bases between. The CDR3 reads CASSHTMGPGYTF. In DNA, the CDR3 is TGCGCCAGCAGCCACACAATGGGGCCGGGCTACACCTTC.

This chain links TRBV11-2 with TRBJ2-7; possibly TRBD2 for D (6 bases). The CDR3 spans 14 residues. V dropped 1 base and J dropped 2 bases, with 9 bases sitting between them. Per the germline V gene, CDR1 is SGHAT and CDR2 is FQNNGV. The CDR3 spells CASSLGTTAYEQYF. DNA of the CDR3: TGTGCCAGCAGCTTAGGGACTACAGCCTACGAGCAGTACTTC.

The CDR3 DNA follows: TGTGCCAGCAGCCCCCCGGGACAGGGGGCATCCGGGGAGCTGTTTTTT. Its protein product is CASSPPGQGASGELFF. The V call is TRBV14, the J call TRBJ2-2, with 12 bases matching TRBD1. Unmatched junction bases numbered 6, after V lost 4 bases and J lost 6 bases. Germline-derived CDR1 and CDR2 are SGHDN and FVKESK. CDR3 size: 16 residues.

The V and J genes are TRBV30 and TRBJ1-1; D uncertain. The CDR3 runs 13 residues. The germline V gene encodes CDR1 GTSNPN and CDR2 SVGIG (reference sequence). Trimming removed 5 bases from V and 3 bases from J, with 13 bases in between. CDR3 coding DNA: TGTGCCTGGGAAAGATACGCGGACACTGAAGCTTTCTTT. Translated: CAWERYADTEAFF.

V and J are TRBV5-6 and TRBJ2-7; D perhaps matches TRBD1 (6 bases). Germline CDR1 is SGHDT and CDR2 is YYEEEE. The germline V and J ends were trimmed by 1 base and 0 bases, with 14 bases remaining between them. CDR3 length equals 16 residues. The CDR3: CASSLLDRSSSYEQYF. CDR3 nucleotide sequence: TGTGCCAGCAGCTTGCTCGACAGGTCGAGCTCCTACGAGCAGTACTTC.